A single sample is the source of the 32 T cell receptor beta chains below, sequenced in a study of T cells in Graves' hyperthyroidism and ophthalmopathy. Amplification targeted TCR beta CDR3 regions from RNA transcripts. The TCR CDR3 was amplified in a first-round RT-PCR using the HTBI primer set. TCRdb re-derived calls from the multiplex PCR reads in MiXCR, one entry per CDR3 protein. In the table there are 660,000 or so distinct CDR3 sequences, over 40% of which are singletons. Sequences were obtained from peripheral blood or thyroid tissue (not recorded which). These TCRs come from an adult man with Graves' disease, either hyperthyroidism or ophthalmopathy (not recorded which).

This clonotype was counted a few times. The J gene is TRBJ1-1, the V gene TRBV14; 7 bases line up with TRBD1. This CDR3 contains 13 residues. The trim removed 4 bases at V and 7 bases at J, leaving 6 bases unmatched. In germline, CDR1 is SGHDN, CDR2 FVKESK. The CDR3, as DNA: TGTGCCAGCAGCCGGACAGGTCTGCATGAAGCTTTCTTT. Translation: CASSRTGLHEAFF.

Many counts were recorded for this clonotype. The V and J genes are TRBV29-1 and TRBJ2-6, with a weak D call TRBD2 (5 bases). Trimming removed 6 bases at V and 1 base at J, with 13 bases between. The CDR3 spans 15 residues. CDR1 and CDR2 from the germline V gene are SQVTM and ANQGSEA. As DNA, the CDR3 is TGCAGCGTGAATGCTAGGGAGTCTGGGGCCAACGTCCTGACTTTC. Protein: CSVNARESGANVLTF.

The chain joins TRBV2 to TRBJ1-1; 8 bases are a match to TRBD1. Germline trimming cut 8 bases from V and 4 bases from J; bases unmatched to any gene: 9. This CDR3 is built from 14 residues. The germline CDR1 and CDR2 sequences are SNHLY and FYNNEI. CDR3 in DNA: TGTGCCAGCTATCAGGGGGCATCGGGCACTGAAGCTTTCTTT. The encoded protein is CASYQGASGTEAFF.

In its sample, this clonotype was seen a few times. This sequence joins TRBV7-2 and TRBJ1-1; 9 bases align to TRBD1. The CDR3 runs 16 residues. The germline CDR1 and CDR2 sequences are SGHTA and FQGNSA. The V segment lost 4 bases and the J segment 9 bases; nucleotides outside the gene matches: 15. CDR3 nucleotides: TGTGCCAGCAGCTCCCACAGGGGGCGACTTCCTGAAAAAGCTTTCTTT. This encodes CASSSHRGRLPEKAFF.

For this clonotype: It may be a read error: a sequence one base away is much more abundant. This rearrangement joins TRBV7-2 to TRBJ1-6; D not certain. V was pared by 2 bases and J by 5 bases, with 10 bases between. The CDR3 runs to 15 residues. Looked up from germline, CDR1 is SGHTA and CDR2 is FQGNSA. The CDR3 loop is CASSLSGSHNSPLHF. The CDR3 nucleotides are TGTGCCAGCAGCTTATCGGGATCCCATAATTCACCCCTCCACTTT.

This clonotype was recorded a few times. The chain uses TRBV29-1 and TRBJ1-2, with unresolved D. The germline gives CDR1 SQVTM, CDR2 ANQGSEA. Trimming left V 4 bases short and J 0 bases short, with 6 bases between. The CDR3 length is 12 residues. DNA of the CDR3: TGCAGCGTTGGAGGGTCTAACTATGGCTACACCTTC. Translating gives CSVGGSNYGYTF.

This clonotype appeared many times. The V gene is TRBV20-1, the J gene TRBJ1-5; D remains unclear. V gave up 3 bases and J gave up 6 bases, with 9 bases separating them. The CDR3 contains 12 residues. Germline CDR1 and CDR2: DFQATT and SNEGSKA (reference sequence). CDR3 in DNA: TGCAGTGCTAGTGACGGGTCTCAGCCCCAGCATTTT. Translating gives CSASDGSQPQHF.

This clonotype was detected ten times or more. Written as DNA, the CDR3 is TGCAGCGTTGCCGGGGAAGTACGGGAGACCCAGTACTTC. Amino acids: CSVAGEVRETQYF. This chain joins TRBV29-1 and TRBJ2-5; a possible D gene is TRBD2 (5 bases). The CDR3 runs to 13 residues. The V end was cut by 4 bases, the J end by 5 bases, with 14 bases between. Germline CDR1 and CDR2: SQVTM and ANQGSEA. Looking up the rest from reference TRBV29-1 and TRBJ2-5 gives the full variable domain: SAVISQKPSRDICQRGTSLTIQCQVDSQVTMMFWYRQQPGQSLTLIATANQGSEATYESGFVIDKFPISRPNLTFSTLTVSNMSPEDSSIYLCSVAGEVRETQYFGPGTRLLVL.

This sequence joins TRBV15 and TRBJ2-5; D is perhaps TRBD2 (6 bases). Germline V gene data show CDR1 as LNHNV and CDR2 as YYDKDF (reference sequence). V dropped 0 bases and J dropped 5 bases, with 13 bases sitting between them. The CDR3 sequence is 15 residues long. The CDR3 loop reads CATSRETSAGETQYF. The CDR3 nucleotides read TGTGCCACCAGCAGAGAGACTAGTGCAGGCGAGACCCAGTACTTC.

Only a few counts were recorded for this clonotype. The rearrangement uses TRBV9 and TRBJ2-7; TRBD1 agrees at 10 bases. Germline CDR1 is SGDLS and CDR2 is YYNGEE. The CDR3 is made up of 15 amino acids. V lost 3 bases, J lost 5 bases, and 8 bases stayed unmatched. The CDR3 nucleotides are TGTGCCAGCAGCGAGGGGGGGACAGGGGTCAACGAGCAGTACTTC. Translating it yields CASSEGGTGVNEQYF.

As concerns this clonotype: This may arise from a read error, as a much more abundant clone is one base away. The CDR3 reads CANSYGQGYEQYF. The CDR3 nucleotides read TGTGCCAACAGCTACGGACAGGGTTACGAGCAGTACTTC. This chain links TRBV7-3 with TRBJ2-7, with 8 bases aligning to TRBD1. This CDR3 has 13 amino acids. The germline V gene encodes CDR1 SGHTA and CDR2 FQGTGA. Combining the CDR3 with reference TRBV7-3 and TRBJ2-7 gives the whole variable domain GAGVSQTPSNKVTEKGKYVELRCDPISGHTALYWYRQSLGQGPEFLIYFQGTGAADDSGLPNDRFFAVRPEGSVSTLKIQRTERGDSAVYLCANSYGQGYEQYFGPGTRLTVT.

This clonotype appeared many times. This chain links TRBV12-3 or TRBV12-4 with TRBJ2-7, with 7 bases fitting TRBD1. The CDR3 covers 14 residues. V lost 4 bases, J lost 3 bases, and 6 bases stayed unmatched. The CDR3 sequence: CASSSGQASYEQYF. The DNA of the CDR3 is TGTGCCAGCAGTTCCGGACAGGCGAGCTACGAGCAGTACTTC.

The chain has TRBV6-1 and TRBJ1-2, with 8 bases aligning to TRBD1. Germline CDR1 MNHNS, CDR2 SASEGT. V was pared by 2 bases and J by 7 bases, with 12 bases of the junction left unmatched. The CDR3 covers 16 residues. The CDR3 loop is CASSEIGQGGVSGYTF. DNA for the CDR3: TGTGCCAGCAGTGAAATTGGACAGGGTGGGGTGAGTGGCTACACCTTC.

This sequence joins TRBV3-1 and TRBJ2-7, with D maybe TRBD2 (5 bases). The germline gives CDR1 LGHDT, CDR2 YNNKEL (reference sequence). Trimming took 2 bases from V and 7 from J, leaving 9 bases between them. This CDR3 comprises 12 residues. The CDR3 DNA follows: TGTGCCAGCAGCCAACTCTCGGGAGAGCAGTACTTC. Its translation: CASSQLSGEQYF.

As concerns this clonotype: Germline is not matched at one junction end, which may reflect a read error. The chain couples TRBV11-1 to TRBJ2-7; D remains ambiguous. The CDR3 has 15 residues. CDR1 and CDR2 from the germline V gene are SGHAT and FQDESV (reference sequence). CDR3 in DNA: TGCGCCAGCAGCCCGGACGGACCAGCTAACTACGAGCAGTACTTC. Translating it yields CASSPDGPANYEQYF. The full variable domain, its missing parts supplied by reference TRBV11-1 and TRBJ2-7, is EAEVAQSPRYKITEKSQAVAFWCDPISGHATLYWYRQILGQGPELLVQFQDESVVDDSQLPKDRFSAERLKGVDSTLKIQPAELGDSAMYLCASSPDGPANYEQYFGPGTRLTVT.

This clonotype was observed at least ten times. The chain employs TRBV24-1 and TRBJ1-2; D ambiguous. The CDR3 is made up of 14 amino acids. Trimming removed 5 bases from V and 0 bases from J, with 9 bases in between. The V gene's germline CDR1 is KGHDR and CDR2 SFDVKD. CDR3 amino acids: CATSVGATNYGYTF. CDR3 DNA: TGTGCCACCAGTGTAGGTGCCACTAACTATGGCTACACCTTC.

V and J are TRBV20-1 and TRBJ2-3; D not certain. The CDR3 runs 12 residues. Trimming removed 6 bases at V and 4 bases at J, with 11 bases between. Germline values: CDR1 DFQATT, CDR2 SNEGSKA (reference sequence). In DNA form, the CDR3 reads TGCAGTGCCCAGGCCCGGGCAGATACGCAGTATTTT. This sequence encodes CSAQARADTQYF.

This chain joins TRBV6-5 and TRBJ1-2; no clear D gene. Germline lookup yields CDR1 MNHEY and CDR2 SVGAGI. V lost 4 bases and J 8 bases, leaving 5 bases between the germline ends. The CDR3 contains 10 residues. The CDR3 DNA reads TGTGCCAGCAGTTCAGCGGGCTACACCTTC. It translates to CASSSAGYTF.

A few counts support this clonotype. The CDR3: CSARASQGRWDEAFF. For the CDR3, the DNA is TGCAGTGCTAGGGCGAGCCAGGGACGTTGGGATGAAGCTTTCTTT. This chain connects TRBV20-1 to TRBJ1-1; a weak D match, TRBD1 (5 bases). This CDR3 is 15 amino acids long. Germline V CDR1 and CDR2: DFQATT, SNEGSKA (reference sequence). The V gene lost 3 bases and the J gene lost 7 bases, with 21 bases spanning the gap.

The sample holds a few counts of this clonotype. This chain uses TRBV11-2 with TRBJ1-5, with TRBD1 matching over 8 bases. After removal of 1 base from V and 9 bases from J, the junction contained 8 bases not matched to a gene. CDR1 and CDR2 (germline): SGHAT, FQNNGV. The CDR3 is 15 residues long. The CDR3 DNA is TGTGCCAGCAGCTTAGGGGACAGGCCTTCCGGGCCCCAGCATTTT. Amino acid sequence: CASSLGDRPSGPQHF.

CDR3 bases: TGTGCCAGCAGCCCAAGAATGTCTCTGTCTTCGGACGGGGGAACGAACACTGAAGCTTTCTTT. Residues: CASSPRMSLSSDGGTNTEAFF. V usage is TRBV7-2 and J usage is TRBJ1-1, with D possibly matching TRBD1 (5 bases). V was pared by 5 bases and J by 1 base, with 32 bases between. This CDR3 has 21 amino acids. Per germline, CDR1 SGHTA and CDR2 FQGNSA. Combining the CDR3 with reference TRBV7-2 and TRBJ1-1 gives the whole variable domain GAGVSQSPSNKVTEKGKDVELRCDPISGHTALYWYRQSLGQGLEFLIYFQGNSAPDKSGLPSDRFSAERTGGSVSTLTIQRTQQEDSAVYLCASSPRMSLSSDGGTNTEAFFGQGTRLTVV.

This clonotype was seen ten or more times. CDR3 loop: CASGETGSPYEQYF. The CDR3 bases are TGCGCCAGCGGGGAGACAGGGTCCCCCTACGAGCAGTACTTC. The chain uses TRBV10-1 and TRBJ2-7, with 7 bases aligning to TRBD1. The V gene's germline CDR1 is WNHNN and CDR2 SYGVQD (reference sequence). The CDR3 consists of 14 residues. Trimming cost V 8 bases and J 2 bases; bases outside gene matches: 9.

There are a few counts of this clonotype. This chain links TRBV7-9 with TRBJ1-5; 7 bases fit TRBD1. The CDR3 has 16 residues. V shed 4 bases, J shed 5 bases, and the junction held 11 bases outside the gene matches. Germline CDR1 reads SEHNR; CDR2 reads FQNEAQ (reference sequence). Here the CDR3 DNA reads TGTGCCAGCAGCTCGGCCACAGGGGTTGGGGATCAGCCCCAGCATTTT. Protein: CASSSATGVGDQPQHF.

This clonotype was counted ten times or more. The V and J genes are TRBV7-2 and TRBJ1-3; no reliable D call. Trimming removed 1 base from V and 3 bases from J, with 4 bases in between. Germline CDR1 and CDR2: SGHTA and FQGNSA. CDR3 length: 13 residues. The CDR3, as DNA: TGTGCCAGCAGCTTAGTTGGTGGAAACACCATATATTTT. This codes for CASSLVGGNTIYF.

The V gene is TRBV9, the J gene TRBJ1-1; 7 bases line up with TRBD1. V lost 3 bases and J lost 3; bases outside the gene matches: 5. The CDR3 consists of 14 residues. From germline, CDR1 is SGDLS and CDR2 YYNGEE. The CDR3 spells CASSEDRVDTEAFF. DNA of the CDR3: TGTGCCAGCAGCGAAGACAGGGTCGACACTGAAGCTTTCTTT.

The rearrangement links TRBV12-3 or TRBV12-4 to TRBJ1-2, with unresolved D. The CDR3 spans 15 residues. V lost 5 bases, J lost 1 base, and 14 bases lay in between. Here the CDR3 DNA reads TGTGCCAGCAGTCCCGCGGGCGGCAGTAACTATGGCTACACCTTC. As protein: CASSPAGGSNYGYTF.

In the case of this clonotype: The junction departs from the called germline gene at one end, perhaps through a read error. V usage is TRBV7-2 and J usage is TRBJ1-4; 9 bases agree with TRBD1. The germline V gene encodes CDR1 SGHTA and CDR2 FQGNSA. CDR3 size: 16 residues. The CDR3, as DNA: TGCGCCAGCAGCCAGCGAACAGGGGGCGCTTCTGAAAAACTGTTTTTT. As protein: CASSQRTGGASEKLFF.

This rearrangement joins TRBV20-1 to TRBJ2-7; 8 positions match TRBD1. Germline assignment: CDR1 DFQATT and CDR2 SNEGSKA (reference sequence). The CDR3 has 13 amino acids. V was pared by 6 bases and J by 7 bases, with 11 bases of the junction left unmatched. CDR3 sequence reads: CSARGAGGIEQYF. The CDR3 DNA reads as TGCAGTGCGCGAGGGGCAGGGGGCATTGAGCAGTACTTC.

This clonotype was picked up many times. The chain couples TRBV20-1 to TRBJ2-5; no reliable D call. This CDR3 is 11 amino acids long. Deletions cut 0 bases from V and 5 bases from J, with 4 bases between. Germline V gene sequence: CDR1 DFQATT, CDR2 SNEGSKA (reference sequence). The CDR3 loop is CSARDWETQYF. The CDR3 region has the DNA TGCAGTGCTAGAGACTGGGAGACCCAGTACTTC.

V usage is TRBV2 and J usage is TRBJ2-2; perhaps TRBD1 as D (5 bases). The CDR3 contains 11 residues. CDR1 is SNHLY, CDR2 FYNNEI, per germline. Trimming stripped 0 bases from V and 12 bases from J, with 5 bases between. CDR3 in amino acids: CASSEAGQLFF. The CDR3 DNA reads as TGTGCCAGCAGTGAAGCGGGGCAGCTGTTTTTT. Variable domain in full (rest from reference TRBV2 and TRBJ2-2): EPEVTQTPSHQVTQMGQEVILRCVPISNHLYFYWYRQILGQKVEFLVSFYNNEISEKSEIFDDQFSVERPDGSNFTLKIRSTKLEDSAMYFCASSEAGQLFFGEGSRLTVL.

This clonotype was counted only a few times. The rearrangement joins TRBV9 to TRBJ1-1; no clear D gene. V lost 4 bases, J lost 6 bases, and 13 bases lay in between. The germline CDR1 and CDR2 sequences are SGDLS and YYNGEE. This CDR3 spans 13 amino acids. The CDR3 nucleotides are TGTGCCAGCAGCCCCCGACACGGCGCTGAAGCTTTCTTT. Its protein product is CASSPRHGAEAFF. Full variable domain (rest looked up from reference TRBV9 and TRBJ1-1): DSGVTQTPKHLITATGQRVTLRCSPRSGDLSVYWYQQSLDQGLQFLIQYYNGEERAKGNILERFSAQQFPDLHSELNLSSLELGDSALYFCASSPRHGAEAFFGQGTRLTVV.

This clonotype was observed a single time. The chain joins TRBV24-1 to TRBJ2-5; TRBD2 aligns across 7 bases. V dropped 5 bases and J dropped 0; count of bases not matched to a gene: 5. The germline V gene encodes CDR1 KGHDR and CDR2 SFDVKD. The CDR3 spans 15 residues. The CDR3 sequence: CATSGSGGYQETQYF. The CDR3 nucleotides read TGTGCCACCAGTGGTTCGGGGGGTTACCAAGAGACCCAGTACTTC.